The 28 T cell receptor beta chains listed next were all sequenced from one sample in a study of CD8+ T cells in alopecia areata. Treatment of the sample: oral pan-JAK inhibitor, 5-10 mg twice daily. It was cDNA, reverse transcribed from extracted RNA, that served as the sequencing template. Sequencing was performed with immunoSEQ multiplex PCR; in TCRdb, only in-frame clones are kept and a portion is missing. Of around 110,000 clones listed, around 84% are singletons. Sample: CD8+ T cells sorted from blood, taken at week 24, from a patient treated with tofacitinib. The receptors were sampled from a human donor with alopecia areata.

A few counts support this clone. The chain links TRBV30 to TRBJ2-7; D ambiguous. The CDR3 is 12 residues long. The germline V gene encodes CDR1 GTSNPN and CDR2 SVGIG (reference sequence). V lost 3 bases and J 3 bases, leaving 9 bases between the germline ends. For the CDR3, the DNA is TGTGCCTGGAGCCTCGAATTCTACGAGCAGTACTTC. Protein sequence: CAWSLEFYEQYF.

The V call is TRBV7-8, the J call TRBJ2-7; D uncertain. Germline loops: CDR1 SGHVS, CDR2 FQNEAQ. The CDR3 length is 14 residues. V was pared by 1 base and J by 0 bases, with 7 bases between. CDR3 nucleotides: TGTGCCAGCAGCTTAGAGTTCAGCTCCTACGAGCAGTACTTC. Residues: CASSLEFSSYEQYF.

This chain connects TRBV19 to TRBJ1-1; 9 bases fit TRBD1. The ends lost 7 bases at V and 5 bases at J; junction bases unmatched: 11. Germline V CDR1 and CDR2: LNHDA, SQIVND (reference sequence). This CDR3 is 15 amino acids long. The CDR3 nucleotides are TGTGCCAGTAAATTCCCCCAGGACAGGGGAACTGAAGCTTTCTTT. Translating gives CASKFPQDRGTEAFF. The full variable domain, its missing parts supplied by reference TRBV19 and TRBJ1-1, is DGGITQSPKYLFRKEGQNVTLSCEQNLNHDAMYWYRQDPGQGLRLIYYSQIVNDFQKGDIAEGYSVSREKKESFPLTVTSAQKNPTAFYLCASKFPQDRGTEAFFGQGTRLTVV.

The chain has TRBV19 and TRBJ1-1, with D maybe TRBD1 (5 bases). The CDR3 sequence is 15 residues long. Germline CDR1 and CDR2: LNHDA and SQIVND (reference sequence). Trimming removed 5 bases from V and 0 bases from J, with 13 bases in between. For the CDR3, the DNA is TGTGCCAGTAGTGCGACCGGGGGGATGAACACTGAAGCTTTCTTT. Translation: CASSATGGMNTEAFF.

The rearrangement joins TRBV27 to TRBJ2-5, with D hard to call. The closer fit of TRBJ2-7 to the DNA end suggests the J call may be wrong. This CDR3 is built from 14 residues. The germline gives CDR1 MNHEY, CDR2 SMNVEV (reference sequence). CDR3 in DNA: TGTGCCAGCAGTTTAAGGTCGGAACTGGACGAGCAGTACTTC. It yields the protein CASSLRSELDEQYF.

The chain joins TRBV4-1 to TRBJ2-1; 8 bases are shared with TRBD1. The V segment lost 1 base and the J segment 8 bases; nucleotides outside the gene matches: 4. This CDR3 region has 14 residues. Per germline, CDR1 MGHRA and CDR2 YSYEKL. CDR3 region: CASSQVPGGDEQFF. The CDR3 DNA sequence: TGCGCCAGCAGCCAAGTTCCAGGGGGCGATGAGCAGTTCTTC.

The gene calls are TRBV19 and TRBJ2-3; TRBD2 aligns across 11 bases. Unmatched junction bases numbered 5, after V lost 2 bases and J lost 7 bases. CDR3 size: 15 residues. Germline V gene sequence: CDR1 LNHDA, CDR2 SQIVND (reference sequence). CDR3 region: CASSISTSGGHTQYF. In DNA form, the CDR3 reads TGTGCCAGTAGTATATCTACTAGCGGGGGTCATACGCAGTATTTT.

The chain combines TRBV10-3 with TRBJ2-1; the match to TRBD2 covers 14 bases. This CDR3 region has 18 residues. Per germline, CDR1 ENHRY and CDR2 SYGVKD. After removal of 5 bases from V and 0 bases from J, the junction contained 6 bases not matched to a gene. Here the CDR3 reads CAISPGLAGGPSYNEQFF. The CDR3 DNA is TGTGCCATCAGTCCCGGACTAGCGGGGGGCCCCTCCTACAATGAGCAGTTCTTC.

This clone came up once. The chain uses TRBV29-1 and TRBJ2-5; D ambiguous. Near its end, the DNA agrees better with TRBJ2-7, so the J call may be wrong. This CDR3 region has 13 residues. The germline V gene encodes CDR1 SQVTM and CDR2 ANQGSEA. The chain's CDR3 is CSVLGNDIYEQYF. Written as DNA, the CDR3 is TGCAGCGTCCTCGGAAACGACATCTACGAGCAGTACTTC.

In DNA, the CDR3 is TGTGCCAGCAGCTTAGGCACTAGCGGGGTCGGTCAGTTCTTC. Its translation: CASSLGTSGVGQFF. This chain uses TRBV7-2 with TRBJ2-1; TRBD2 matches 10 bases. The trim removed 1 base at V and 13 bases at J, leaving 7 bases unmatched. The CDR3 is made up of 14 amino acids. Germline values: CDR1 SGHTA, CDR2 FQGNSA. Based on the CDR3 plus reference TRBV7-2 and TRBJ2-1, the full variable domain is GAGVSQSPSNKVTEKGKDVELRCDPISGHTALYWYRQSLGQGLEFLIYFQGNSAPDKSGLPSDRFSAERTGGSVSTLTIQRTQQEDSAVYLCASSLGTSGVGQFFGPGTRLTVL.

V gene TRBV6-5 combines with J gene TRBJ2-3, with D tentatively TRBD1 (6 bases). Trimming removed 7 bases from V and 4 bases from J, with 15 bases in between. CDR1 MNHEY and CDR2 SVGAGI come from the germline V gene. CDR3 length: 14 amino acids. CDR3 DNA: TGTGCCAGCACTGCGGCAGGGGCAGCAGATACGCAGTATTTT. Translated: CASTAAGAADTQYF.

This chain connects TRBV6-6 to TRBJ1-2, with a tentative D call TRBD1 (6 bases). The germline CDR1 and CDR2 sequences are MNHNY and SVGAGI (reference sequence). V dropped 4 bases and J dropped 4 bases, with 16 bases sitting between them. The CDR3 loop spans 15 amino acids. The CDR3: CASSFRAIGGYGYTF. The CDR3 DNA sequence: TGTGCCAGCAGTTTCCGGGCCATAGGGGGCTATGGCTACACCTTC.

CDR3 nucleotides: TGCGCCAGCAGCCAAGGCAGGGCGGGGTCGACCCAGTACTTC. Its protein product is CASSQGRAGSTQYF. The genes are TRBV4-3 and TRBJ2-5; the D gene is possibly TRBD2 (6 bases). Germline V lookup: CDR1 LGHNA, CDR2 YSLEER. This CDR3 spans 14 amino acids. Trimming cost V 1 base and J 7 bases, with 13 bases left between them.

The CDR3, as DNA: TGTGCCATAACCGACAGGGCCTACGAGCAGTACTTC. This sequence encodes CAITDRAYEQYF. The V gene is TRBV10-3, the J gene TRBJ2-7, with 7 bases identical to TRBD1. After removal of 9 bases from V and 2 bases from J, the junction contained 4 bases not matched to a gene. The V gene's germline CDR1 is ENHRY and CDR2 SYGVKD. CDR3 length equals 12 residues.

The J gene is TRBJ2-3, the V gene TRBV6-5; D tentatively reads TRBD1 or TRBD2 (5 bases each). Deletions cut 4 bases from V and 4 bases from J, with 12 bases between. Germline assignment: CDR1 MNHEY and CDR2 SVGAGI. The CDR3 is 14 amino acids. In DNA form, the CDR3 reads TGTGCCAGCAGTTGGGGGTCGAGTCCAGATACGCAGTATTTT. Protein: CASSWGSSPDTQYF.

CDR3 sequence reads: CASSSAPETQYF. The CDR3, as DNA: TGTGCCAGCAGCTCCGCCCCGGAGACCCAGTACTTC. The gene calls are TRBV7-9 and TRBJ2-5; D is undetermined. The CDR3 has 12 amino acids. The germline gives CDR1 SEHNR, CDR2 FQNEAQ (reference sequence). Deletions cut 4 bases from V and 5 bases from J, with 8 bases between.

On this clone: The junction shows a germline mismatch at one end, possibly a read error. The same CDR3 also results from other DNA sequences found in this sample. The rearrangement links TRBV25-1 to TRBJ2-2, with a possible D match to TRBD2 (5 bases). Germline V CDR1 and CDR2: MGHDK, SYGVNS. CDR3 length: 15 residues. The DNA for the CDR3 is TGTGCCAGCAGTGAATTTGGGTCCCGGACCGGGGAGCTGTTCTTT. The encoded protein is CASSEFGSRTGELFF. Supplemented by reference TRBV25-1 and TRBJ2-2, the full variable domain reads EADIYQTPRYLVIGTGKKITLECSQTMGHDKMYWYQQDPGMELHLIHYSYGVNSTEKGDLSSESTVSRIRTEHFPLTLESARPSHTSQYLCASSEFGSRTGELFFGEGSRLTVL.

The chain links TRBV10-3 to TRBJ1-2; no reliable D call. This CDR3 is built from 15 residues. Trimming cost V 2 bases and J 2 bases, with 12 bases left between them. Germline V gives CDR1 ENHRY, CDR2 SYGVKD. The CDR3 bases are TGTGCCATCAGTGAGGAAAGGACTGGGAACTATGGCTACACCTTC. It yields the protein CAISEERTGNYGYTF.

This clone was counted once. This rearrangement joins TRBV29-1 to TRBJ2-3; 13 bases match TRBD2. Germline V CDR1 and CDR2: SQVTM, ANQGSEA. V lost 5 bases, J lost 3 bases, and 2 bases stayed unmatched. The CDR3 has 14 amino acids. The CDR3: CSVTSGGATDTQYF. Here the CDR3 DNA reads TGCAGCGTTACTAGCGGGGGGGCGACAGATACGCAGTATTTT.

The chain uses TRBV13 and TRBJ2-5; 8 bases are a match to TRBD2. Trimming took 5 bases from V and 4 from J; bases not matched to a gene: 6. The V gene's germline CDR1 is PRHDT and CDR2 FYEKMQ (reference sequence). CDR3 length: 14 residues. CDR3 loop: CASSGLAGRETQYF. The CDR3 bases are TGTGCCAGCAGCGGATTAGCGGGGAGAGAGACCCAGTACTTC.

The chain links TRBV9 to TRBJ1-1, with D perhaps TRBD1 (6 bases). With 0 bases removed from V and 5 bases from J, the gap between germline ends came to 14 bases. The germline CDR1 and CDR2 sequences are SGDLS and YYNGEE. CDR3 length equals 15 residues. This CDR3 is CASSVAGGRGTEAFF. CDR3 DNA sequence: TGTGCCAGCAGCGTAGCTGGGGGGCGCGGAACTGAAGCTTTCTTT.

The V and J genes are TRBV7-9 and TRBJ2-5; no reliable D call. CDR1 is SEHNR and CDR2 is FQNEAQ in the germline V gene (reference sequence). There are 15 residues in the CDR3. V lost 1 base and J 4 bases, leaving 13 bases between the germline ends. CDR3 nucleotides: TGTGCCAGCAGCTTAGTTACCAGCTGGGGAGAGACCCAGTACTTC. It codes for CASSLVTSWGETQYF.

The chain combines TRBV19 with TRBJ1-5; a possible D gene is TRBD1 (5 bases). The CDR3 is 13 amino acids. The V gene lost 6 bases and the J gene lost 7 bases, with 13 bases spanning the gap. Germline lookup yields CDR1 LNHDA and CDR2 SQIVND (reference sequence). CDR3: CASSMSGEQPQHF. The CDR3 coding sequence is TGTGCCAGTAGCATGTCGGGGGAACAGCCCCAGCATTTT.

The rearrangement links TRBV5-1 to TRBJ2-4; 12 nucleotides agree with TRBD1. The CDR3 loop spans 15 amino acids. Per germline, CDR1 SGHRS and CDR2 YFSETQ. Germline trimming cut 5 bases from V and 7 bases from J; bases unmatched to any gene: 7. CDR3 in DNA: TGCGCCAGCAGACAAGGGACAGGGGGCGCGAACATTCAGTACTTC. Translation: CASRQGTGGANIQYF.

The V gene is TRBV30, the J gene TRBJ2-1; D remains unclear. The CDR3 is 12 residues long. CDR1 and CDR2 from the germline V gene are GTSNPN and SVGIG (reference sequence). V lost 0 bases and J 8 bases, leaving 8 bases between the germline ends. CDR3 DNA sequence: TGTGCCTGGAGTGTGTCGTCTTATGAGCAGTTCTTC. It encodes CAWSVSSYEQFF.

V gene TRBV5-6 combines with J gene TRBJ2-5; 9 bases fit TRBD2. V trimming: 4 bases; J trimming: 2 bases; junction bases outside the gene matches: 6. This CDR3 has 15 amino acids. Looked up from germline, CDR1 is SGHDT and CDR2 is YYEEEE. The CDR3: CASSVPTSGQETQYF. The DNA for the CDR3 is TGTGCCAGCAGCGTACCGACTAGCGGACAAGAGACCCAGTACTTC.

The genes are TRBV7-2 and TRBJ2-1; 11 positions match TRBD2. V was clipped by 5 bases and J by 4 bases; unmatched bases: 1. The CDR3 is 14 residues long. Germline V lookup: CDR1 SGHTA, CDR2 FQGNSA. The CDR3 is CASSTSGGYNEQFF. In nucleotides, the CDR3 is TGTGCCAGCAGCACTAGCGGGGGATACAATGAGCAGTTCTTC.

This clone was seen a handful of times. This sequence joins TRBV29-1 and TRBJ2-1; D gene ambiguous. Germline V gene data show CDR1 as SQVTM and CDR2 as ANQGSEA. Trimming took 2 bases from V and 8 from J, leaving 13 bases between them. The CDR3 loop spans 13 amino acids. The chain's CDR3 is CSVERDLVDEQFF. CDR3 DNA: TGCAGCGTTGAACGCGACCTTGTAGATGAGCAGTTCTTC.